A selection of T cell receptor beta chains follows, all from one sample in a study of blood T cell repertoires in COVID-19. The data were produced by immunoSEQ multiplex PCR, yet TCRdb's version contains in-frame clones alone and is incomplete. The sample carries approximately 230,000 clones, around four fifths recorded once. Sequenced input: PBMCs or T cells enriched from blood (not recorded which). The receptors derive from a man aged 35-49 years who had recovered from COVID-19. Each CDR3 is given with its conserved first and last residue. A D gene is named only where the DNA matches it firmly. Some rows mark clone size as missing; the rest say once, few, many or name a class of expanded clone.

V gene	clone size	D gene	J gene	CDR3 protein	CDR3 DNA
TRBV7-3	.	.	TRBJ1-1	CASSYIRDTEAFF	TGTGCCAGCAGCTACATCAGGGACACTGAAGCTTTCTTT
TRBV28	.	TRBD2	TRBJ2-5	CASSPPKREYEETQYF	TGTGCCAGCAGCCCTCCGAAGCGGGAGTATGAAGAGACCCAGTACTTC
TRBV7-6	.	TRBD1	TRBJ2-2	CASRTGGITNTGELFF	TGTGCCAGCAGAACAGGGGGGATAACCAACACCGGGGAGCTGTTTTTT
TRBV7-2	few	TRBD1	TRBJ1-2	CASSLASGTGDGYTF	TGTGCCAGCAGCTTAGCGTCCGGGACAGGGGATGGCTACACCTTC
TRBV27	few	TRBD1	TRBJ2-2	CASGTRDRATGELFF	TGTGCCAGCGGCACCCGGGACAGGGCTACCGGGGAGCTGTTTTTT
TRBV7-2	.	.	TRBJ1-1	CASSGRRGSVEAFF	TGTGCCAGCAGCGGCCGGCGGGGGTCAGTTGAAGCTTTCTTT
TRBV7-2	.	.	TRBJ1-5	CASSLGGRDNQPQHF	TGTGCCAGCAGCTTAGGTGGCAGGGATAATCAGCCCCAGCATTTT
TRBV5-4	few	TRBD1	TRBJ1-2	CASSRPGQGHGYTF	TGTGCCAGCTCGAGGCCGGGACAGGGACATGGCTACACCTTC
TRBV15	few	TRBD1	TRBJ2-3	CATSSRQGSDTQYF	TGTGCCACCAGCAGCAGACAGGGATCAGATACGCAGTATTTT
TRBV7-2	.	TRBD1	TRBJ1-2	CASSPLQGLDYTF	TGTGCCAGCAGCCCCTTACAGGGGCTTGACTACACCTTC
TRBV7-2	once	.	TRBJ2-5	CASTQRATETQYF	TGTGCCAGCACCCAGAGGGCGACAGAGACCCAGTACTTC
TRBV28	few	TRBD1	TRBJ1-5	CASRGIGQGVNQPQHF	TGTGCCAGCAGGGGGATCGGACAGGGAGTGAATCAGCCCCAGCATTTT
TRBV6-5	.	.	TRBJ1-6	CASSYSEGSPLHF	TGTGCCAGCAGTTACTCAGAGGGTTCACCCCTCCACTTT
TRBV3-1/TRBV3-2	.	TRBD1	TRBJ1-2	CASSQKQGEGGYTF	TGTGCCAGCAGCCAAAAACAGGGGGAAGGTGGCTACACCTTC
TRBV28	.	TRBD1	TRBJ1-1	CASSSGTGVIYTEAFF	TGTGCCAGCAGTTCCGGGACAGGGGTAATATACACTGAAGCTTTCTTT
TRBV5-4	.	TRBD1	TRBJ2-1	CASSSDRGGEQFF	TGTGCCAGCAGCTCCGACAGGGGGGGTGAGCAGTTCTTC
TRBV18	.	.	TRBJ2-5	CASSPQGGYETQYF	TGTGCCAGCTCACCTCAGGGAGGCTATGAGACCCAGTACTTC
TRBV27	.	TRBD1	TRBJ2-7	CASSQDRGIGEQYF	TGTGCCAGCAGCCAGGACAGGGGGATTGGGGAGCAGTACTTC